This T cell receptor (beta chain) appears in the sequencing data of a study of multiple sclerosis patients with progressive multifocal leukoencephalopathy. Trimming removed 0 bases from V and 7 bases from J, with 7 bases in between. The CDR3 is made up of 12 amino acids. Per the germline V gene, CDR1 is SGHDT and CDR2 is YYEEEE. This sample's time point: before natalizumab initiation. Assay used: immunoSEQ multiplex PCR; TCRdb lists only in-frame clones, some missing. The data show fewer than 40,000 clones, 89% seen once. The sequenced sample was PBMCs. The chain is built from TRBV5-6 and TRBJ1-1; D remains ambiguous. The TCR originated in a human donor with multiple sclerosis. The CDR3 here is CASSLEPGEAFF. The CDR3 coding sequence is TGTGCCAGCAGCTTGGAGCCAGGTGAAGCTTTCTTT.